Following are 11 T cell receptor beta chains from one sample sequenced in a study of cytomegalovirus exposure and HLA in healthy donors. PCR employed 60 Vbeta and 13 Jbeta primers. TCRdb's table, derived via immunoSEQ multiplex PCR, lists solely in-frame clones and lacks some. The table includes about 180,000 clones, more than 60% detected once. The sequenced material came from PBMCs. These receptors were obtained from a man between 18 and 29 years old in good health and CMV-seronegative.

The rearrangement links TRBV7-9 to TRBJ2-1; 10 bases are shared with TRBD2. The CDR3 has 15 amino acids. Unmatched junction bases numbered 11, after V lost 11 bases and J lost 4 bases. Germline lookup yields CDR1 SEHNR and CDR2 FQNEAQ (reference sequence). The CDR3 DNA follows: TGTGCCGGGCTAGCGGGAGATTATAGGTACAATGAGCAGTTCTTC. Translated: CAGLAGDYRYNEQFF.

This chain joins TRBV2 and TRBJ1-5, with a weak D call TRBD1 (6 bases). The CDR3 covers 15 residues. CDR1 is SNHLY and CDR2 is FYNNEI in the germline V gene. Between the trimmed V and J ends, which lost 7 bases and 3 bases, there was a span of 16 bases. CDR3 sequence (DNA): TGTGCCAGCAAGGCCGAGACAGGAGTCAATCAGCCCCAGCATTTT. As protein: CASKAETGVNQPQHF. Filled out from reference TRBV2 and TRBJ1-5, the complete variable domain reads EPEVTQTPSHQVTQMGQEVILRCVPISNHLYFYWYRQILGQKVEFLVSFYNNEISEKSEIFDDQFSVERPDGSNFTLKIRSTKLEDSAMYFCASKAETGVNQPQHFGDGTRLSIL.

The rearrangement uses TRBV7-9 and TRBJ2-1; D is uncertain. CDR1 and CDR2 from the germline V gene are SEHNR and FQNEAQ (reference sequence). The CDR3 is 13 amino acids. Trimming removed 5 bases at V and 4 bases at J, with 9 bases between. CDR3 sequence (DNA): TGTGCCAGCAGCCCGAGATCTTACAATGAGCAGTTCTTC. Translated: CASSPRSYNEQFF.

The CDR3 region has the DNA TGTGCCAGCAGCTTAATTCCCCGCGGGGCCTACGAGCAGTACTTC. It codes for CASSLIPRGAYEQYF. The V gene is TRBV5-6, the J gene TRBJ2-5, with D perhaps TRBD2 (6 bases). The J call may be incorrect, as the DNA end agrees better with TRBJ2-7. Germline V gene data show CDR1 as SGHDT and CDR2 as YYEEEE. The CDR3 runs to 15 residues.

This clone showed up just a few times. The chain employs TRBV6-1 and TRBJ2-3; 7 bases agree with TRBD1. Trimming took 9 bases from V and 1 from J; bases not matched to a gene: 7. The CDR3 has 14 amino acids. The V gene's germline CDR1 is MNHNS and CDR2 SASEGT. The DNA for the CDR3 is TGTGCCAGTGGGACAGTGTTGGGCACAGATACGCAGTATTTT. Residues: CASGTVLGTDTQYF.

The chain joins TRBV4-1 to TRBJ2-7; weak D call: TRBD2 (6 bases). CDR3 length: 17 residues. The V end lost 0 bases, the J end lost 4 bases, and 19 bases lay between the germline ends. CDR1 is MGHRA, CDR2 YSYEKL, per germline. CDR3 sequence: CASSQDRGAGTIYEQYF. The CDR3 DNA reads TGCGCCAGCAGCCAAGATCGGGGCGCGGGAACGATTTACGAGCAGTACTTC.

The chain links TRBV2 to TRBJ1-2; no reliable D call. From germline, CDR1 is SNHLY and CDR2 FYNNEI. V shed 3 bases and J shed 5 bases, with 16 bases lying between them. The length of the CDR3 is 15 residues. The CDR3 loop is CASSEVAAGLYGYTF. CDR3 sequence (DNA): TGTGCCAGCAGTGAGGTCGCAGCGGGGTTATATGGCTACACCTTC.

This clone turned up a few times. The V and J genes are TRBV7-8 and TRBJ2-7; 9 bases line up with TRBD1. The germline V gene has CDR1 SGHVS and CDR2 FQNEAQ. The CDR3 sequence is 15 residues long. J was trimmed by 1 base and V by 5 bases; bases with no gene match: 6. Here the CDR3 reads CASSPGQGPSYEQYF. The CDR3 DNA reads TGTGCCAGCAGCCCCGGACAGGGGCCTTCCTACGAGCAGTACTTC. The full variable domain, in which reference TRBV7-8 and TRBJ2-7 provide the parts outside the CDR3, is GAGVSQSPRYKVAKRGQDVALRCDPISGHVSLFWYQQALGQGPEFLTYFQNEAQLDKSGLPSDRFFAERPEGSVSTLKIQRTQQEDSAVYLCASSPGQGPSYEQYFGPGTRLTVT.

The chain recombines TRBV9 with TRBJ1-1; tentatively, D is TRBD1 (6 bases). V lost 3 bases, J lost 1 base, and 16 bases lay in between. Germline CDR1 is SGDLS and CDR2 is YYNGEE. The CDR3 contains 16 residues. The CDR3 bases are TGTGCCAGCAGCGACGCCGCCAGGGGCAGGAACACTGAAGCTTTCTTT. Encoded protein: CASSDAARGRNTEAFF.

This chain joins TRBV15 and TRBJ2-1, with D possibly matching TRBD1 (5 bases). CDR1 is LNHNV, CDR2 YYDKDF, per germline (reference sequence). V shed 0 bases and J shed 13 bases, with 16 bases lying between them. CDR3 length: 14 residues. DNA of the CDR3: TGTGCCACCAGCAGAGACGCGGCAGGGAACCCACAGTTCTTC. Protein sequence: CATSRDAAGNPQFF.

The chain combines TRBV4-1 with TRBJ1-4; 12 bases match TRBD1. CDR1 is MGHRA and CDR2 is YSYEKL in the germline V gene. The CDR3 runs 15 residues. With 5 bases clipped from V and 8 bases from J, the junction kept 6 bases outside the gene matches. CDR3 region: CASSITGTGGEKLFF. CDR3 nucleotides: TGCGCCAGCAGCATAACCGGGACAGGGGGCGAAAAACTGTTTTTT.